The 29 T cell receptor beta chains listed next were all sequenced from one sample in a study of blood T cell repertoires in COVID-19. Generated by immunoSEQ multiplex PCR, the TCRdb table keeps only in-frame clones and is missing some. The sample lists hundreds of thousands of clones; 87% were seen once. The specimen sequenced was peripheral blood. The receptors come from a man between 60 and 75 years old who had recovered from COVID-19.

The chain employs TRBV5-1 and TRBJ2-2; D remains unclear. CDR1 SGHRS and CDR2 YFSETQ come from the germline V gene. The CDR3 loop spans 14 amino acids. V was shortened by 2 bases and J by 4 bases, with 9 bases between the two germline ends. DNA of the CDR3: TGCGCCAGCAGCTTTGCGGTTCTCACCGGGGAGCTGTTTTTT. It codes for CASSFAVLTGELFF.

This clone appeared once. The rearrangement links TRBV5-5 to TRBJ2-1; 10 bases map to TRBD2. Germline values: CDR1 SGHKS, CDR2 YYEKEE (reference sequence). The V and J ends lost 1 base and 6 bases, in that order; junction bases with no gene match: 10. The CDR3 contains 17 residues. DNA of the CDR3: TGTGCCAGCAGCTTGTGGAGCGGGGGGGCCGTCTCCAATGAGCAGTTCTTC. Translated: CASSLWSGGAVSNEQFF.

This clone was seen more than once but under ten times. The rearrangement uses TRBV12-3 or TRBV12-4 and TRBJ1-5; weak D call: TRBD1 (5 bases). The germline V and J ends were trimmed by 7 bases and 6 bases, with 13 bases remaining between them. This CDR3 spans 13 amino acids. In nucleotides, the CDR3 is TGTGCCAGCAATCACAGGATGGGTCAGCCCCAGCATTTT. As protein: CASNHRMGQPQHF.

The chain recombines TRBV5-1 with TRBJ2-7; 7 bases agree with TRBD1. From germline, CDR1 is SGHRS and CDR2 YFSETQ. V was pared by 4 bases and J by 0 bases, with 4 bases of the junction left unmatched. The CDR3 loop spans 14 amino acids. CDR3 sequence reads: CASSPRQGSYEQYF. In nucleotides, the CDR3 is TGCGCCAGCAGCCCCCGACAGGGCTCCTACGAGCAGTACTTC.

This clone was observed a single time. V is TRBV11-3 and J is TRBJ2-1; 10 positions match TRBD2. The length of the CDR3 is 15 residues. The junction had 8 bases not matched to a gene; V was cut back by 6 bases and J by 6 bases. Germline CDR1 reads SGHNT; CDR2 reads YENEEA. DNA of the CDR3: TGTGCCAGCAGGATAAGCGGGGGGGCCTCCAATGAGCAGTTCTTC. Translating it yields CASRISGGASNEQFF.

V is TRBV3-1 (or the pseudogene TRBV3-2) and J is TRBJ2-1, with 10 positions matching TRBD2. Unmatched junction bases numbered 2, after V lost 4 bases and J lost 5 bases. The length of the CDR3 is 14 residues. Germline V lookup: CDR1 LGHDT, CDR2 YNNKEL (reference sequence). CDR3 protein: CASSRSGGNNEQFF. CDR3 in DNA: TGTGCCAGCAGCCGTAGCGGGGGGAACAATGAGCAGTTCTTC.

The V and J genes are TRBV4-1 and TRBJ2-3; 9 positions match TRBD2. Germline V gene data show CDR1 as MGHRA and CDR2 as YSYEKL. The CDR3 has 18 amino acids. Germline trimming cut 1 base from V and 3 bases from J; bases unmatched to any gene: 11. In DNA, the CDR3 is TGCGCCAGCAGCCAAGTGGGCGGCGGGGGGGCCGCGACAGATACGCAGTATTTT. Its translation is CASSQVGGGGAATDTQYF.

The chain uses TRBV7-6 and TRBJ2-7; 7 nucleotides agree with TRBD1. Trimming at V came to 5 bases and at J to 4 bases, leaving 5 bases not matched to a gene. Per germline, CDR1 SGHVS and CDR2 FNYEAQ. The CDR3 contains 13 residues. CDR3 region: CASSPGTDYEQYF. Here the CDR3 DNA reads TGTGCCAGCAGCCCCGGGACAGATTACGAGCAGTACTTC.

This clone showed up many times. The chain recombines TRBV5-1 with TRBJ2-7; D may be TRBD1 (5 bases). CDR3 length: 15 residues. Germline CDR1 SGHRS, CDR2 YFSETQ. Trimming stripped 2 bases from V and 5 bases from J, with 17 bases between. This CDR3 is CASSFESRQLHEQYF. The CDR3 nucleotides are TGCGCCAGCAGCTTCGAGTCCAGACAGCTCCACGAGCAGTACTTC.

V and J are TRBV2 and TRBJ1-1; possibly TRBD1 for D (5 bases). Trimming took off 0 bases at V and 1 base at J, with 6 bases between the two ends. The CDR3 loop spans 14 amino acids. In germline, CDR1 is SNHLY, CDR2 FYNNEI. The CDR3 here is CASSEAGGNTEAFF. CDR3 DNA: TGTGCCAGCAGTGAAGCGGGGGGGAACACTGAAGCTTTCTTT.

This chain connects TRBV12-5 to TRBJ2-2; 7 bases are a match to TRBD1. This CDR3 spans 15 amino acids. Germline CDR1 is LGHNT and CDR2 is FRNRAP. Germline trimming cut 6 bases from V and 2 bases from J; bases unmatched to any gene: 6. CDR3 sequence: CASGLGQTNTGELFF. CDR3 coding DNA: TGTGCTAGTGGCCTGGGACAGACCAACACCGGGGAGCTGTTTTTT.

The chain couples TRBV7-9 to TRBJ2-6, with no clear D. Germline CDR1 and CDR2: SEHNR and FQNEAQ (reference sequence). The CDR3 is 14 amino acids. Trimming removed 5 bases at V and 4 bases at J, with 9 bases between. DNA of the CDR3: TGTGCCAGCAGCCCGACTTTGGGGGCCAACGTCCTGACTTTC. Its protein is CASSPTLGANVLTF.

The CDR3 DNA is TGTGCCAGCAGGTCGACAGGGGGAAGAGAAAAACTGTTTTTT. Residues: CASRSTGGREKLFF. V usage is TRBV6-5 and J usage is TRBJ1-4; 9 positions match TRBD1. Germline-derived CDR1 and CDR2 are MNHEY and SVGAGI. V lost 6 bases, J lost 8 bases, and 7 bases stayed unmatched. The CDR3 spans 14 residues.

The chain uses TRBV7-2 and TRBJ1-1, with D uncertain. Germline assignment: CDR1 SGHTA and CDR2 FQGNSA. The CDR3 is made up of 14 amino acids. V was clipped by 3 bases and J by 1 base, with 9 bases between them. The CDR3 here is CASSFGLRNTEAFF. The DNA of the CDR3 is TGTGCCAGCAGCTTTGGACTCCGGAACACTGAAGCTTTCTTT. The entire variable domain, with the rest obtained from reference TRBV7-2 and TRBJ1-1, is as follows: GAGVSQSPSNKVTEKGKDVELRCDPISGHTALYWYRQSLGQGLEFLIYFQGNSAPDKSGLPSDRFSAERTGGSVSTLTIQRTQQEDSAVYLCASSFGLRNTEAFFGQGTRLTVV.

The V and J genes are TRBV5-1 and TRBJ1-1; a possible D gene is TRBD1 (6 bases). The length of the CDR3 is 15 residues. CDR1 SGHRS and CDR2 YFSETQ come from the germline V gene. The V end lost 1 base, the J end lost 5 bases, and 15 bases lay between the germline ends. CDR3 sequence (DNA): TGCGCCAGCAGCTTGATTGGGGGGGCGCCGACTGAAGCTTTCTTT. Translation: CASSLIGGAPTEAFF. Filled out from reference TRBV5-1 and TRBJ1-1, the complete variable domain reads KAGVTQTPRYLIKTRGQQVTLSCSPISGHRSVSWYQQTPGQGLQFLFEYFSETQRNKGNFPGRFSGRQFSNSRSEMNVSTLELGDSALYLCASSLIGGAPTEAFFGQGTRLTVV.

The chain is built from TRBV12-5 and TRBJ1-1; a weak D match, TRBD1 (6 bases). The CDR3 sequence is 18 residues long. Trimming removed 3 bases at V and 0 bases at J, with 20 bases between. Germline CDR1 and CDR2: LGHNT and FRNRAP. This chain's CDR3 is CASGFHRDYYFMNTEAFF. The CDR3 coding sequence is TGTGCTAGTGGTTTCCACAGGGACTACTATTTCATGAACACTGAAGCTTTCTTT.

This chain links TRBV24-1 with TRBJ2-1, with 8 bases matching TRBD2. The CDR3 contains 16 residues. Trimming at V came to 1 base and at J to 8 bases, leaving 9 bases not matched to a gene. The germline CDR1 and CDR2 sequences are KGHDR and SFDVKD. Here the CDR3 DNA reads TGTGCCACCAGTGATTTTCTCACGGGGGGGGGCCATGAGCAGTTCTTC. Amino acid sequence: CATSDFLTGGGHEQFF.

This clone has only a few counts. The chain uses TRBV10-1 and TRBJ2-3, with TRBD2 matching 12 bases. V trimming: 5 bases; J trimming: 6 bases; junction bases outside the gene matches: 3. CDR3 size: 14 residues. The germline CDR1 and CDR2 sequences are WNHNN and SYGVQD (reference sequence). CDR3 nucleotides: TGCGCCAGCAGTCTAGCGGGGGGGATTGATACGCAGTATTTT. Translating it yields CASSLAGGIDTQYF.

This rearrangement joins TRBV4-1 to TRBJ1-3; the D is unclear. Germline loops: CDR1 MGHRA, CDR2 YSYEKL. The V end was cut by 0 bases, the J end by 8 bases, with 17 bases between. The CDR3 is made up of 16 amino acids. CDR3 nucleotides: TGCGCCAGCAGCCAAGAAATCGTCGAGCGAGGAGACACCATATATTTT. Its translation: CASSQEIVERGDTIYF.

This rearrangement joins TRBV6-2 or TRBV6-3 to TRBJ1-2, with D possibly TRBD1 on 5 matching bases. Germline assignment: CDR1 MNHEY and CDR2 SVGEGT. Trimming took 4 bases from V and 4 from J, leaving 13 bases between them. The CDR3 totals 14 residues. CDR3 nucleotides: TGTGCCAGCAGTTGGGGGGGGATAGGCTATGGCTACACCTTC. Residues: CASSWGGIGYGYTF.

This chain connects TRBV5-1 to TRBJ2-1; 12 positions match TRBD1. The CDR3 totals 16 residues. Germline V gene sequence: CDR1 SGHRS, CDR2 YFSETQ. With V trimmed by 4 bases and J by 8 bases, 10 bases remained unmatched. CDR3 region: CASSQAPGQGAYEQFF. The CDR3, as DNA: TGCGCCAGCAGCCAGGCCCCGGGACAGGGGGCATATGAGCAGTTCTTC.

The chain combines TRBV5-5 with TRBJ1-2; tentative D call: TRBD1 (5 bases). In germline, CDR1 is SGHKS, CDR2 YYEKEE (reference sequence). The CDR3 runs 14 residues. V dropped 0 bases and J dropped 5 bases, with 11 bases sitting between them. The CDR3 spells CASSLGRRDYGYTF. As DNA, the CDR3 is TGTGCCAGCAGCTTGGGGCGCAGGGATTATGGCTACACCTTC.

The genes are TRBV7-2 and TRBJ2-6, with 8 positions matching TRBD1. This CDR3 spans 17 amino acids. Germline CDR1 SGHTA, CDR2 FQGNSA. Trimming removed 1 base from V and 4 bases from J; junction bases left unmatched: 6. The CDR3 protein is CASSLVPGGPGANVLTF. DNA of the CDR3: TGTGCCAGCAGCTTAGTTCCAGGGGGCCCCGGGGCCAACGTCCTGACTTTC.

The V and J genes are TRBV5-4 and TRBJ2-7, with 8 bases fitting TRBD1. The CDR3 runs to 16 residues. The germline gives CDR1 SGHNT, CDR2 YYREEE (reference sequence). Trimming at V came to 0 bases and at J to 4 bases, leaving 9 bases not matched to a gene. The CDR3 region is CASSLAPAGGQYEQYF. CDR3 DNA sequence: TGTGCCAGCAGCTTGGCCCCGGCAGGGGGCCAGTACGAGCAGTACTTC.

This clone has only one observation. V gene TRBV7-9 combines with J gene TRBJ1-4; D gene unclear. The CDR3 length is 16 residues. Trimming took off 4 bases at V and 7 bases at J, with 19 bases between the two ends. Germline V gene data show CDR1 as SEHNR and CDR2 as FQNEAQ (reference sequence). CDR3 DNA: TGTGCCAGCAGCTCCTTGCAAGCTATGCGGGGTGAAAAACTGTTTTTT. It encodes CASSSLQAMRGEKLFF.

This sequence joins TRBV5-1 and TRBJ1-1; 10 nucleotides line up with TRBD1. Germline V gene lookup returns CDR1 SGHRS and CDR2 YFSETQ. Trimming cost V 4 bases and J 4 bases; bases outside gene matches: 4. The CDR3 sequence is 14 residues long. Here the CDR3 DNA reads TGCGCCAGCAGCGACGACAGGGGGCTCACTGAAGCTTTCTTT. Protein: CASSDDRGLTEAFF.

This CDR3 reads CASSSPGQGALRGYTF. Written as DNA, the CDR3 is TGTGCCAGCAGCTCACCGGGACAGGGGGCCCTTAGGGGCTACACCTTC. The chain uses TRBV5-4 and TRBJ1-2; 12 nucleotides match TRBD1. CDR3 length equals 16 residues. CDR1 and CDR2 (germline): SGHNT, YYREEE (reference sequence). V gave up 3 bases and J gave up 8 bases; unmatched junction bases: 11. The full variable domain, rest sourced from reference TRBV5-4 and TRBJ1-2, is ETGVTQSPTHLIKTRGQQVTLRCSSQSGHNTVSWYQQALGQGPQFIFQYYREEENGRGNFPPRFSGLQFPNYSSELNVNALELDDSALYLCASSSPGQGALRGYTFGSGTRLTVV.

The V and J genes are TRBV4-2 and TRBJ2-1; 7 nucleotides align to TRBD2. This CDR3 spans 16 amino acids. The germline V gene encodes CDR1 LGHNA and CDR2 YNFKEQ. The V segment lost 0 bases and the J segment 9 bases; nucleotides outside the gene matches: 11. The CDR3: CASSQDQGLEGSEQFF. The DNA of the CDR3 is TGTGCCAGCAGCCAAGATCAAGGACTAGAAGGTAGTGAGCAGTTCTTC.

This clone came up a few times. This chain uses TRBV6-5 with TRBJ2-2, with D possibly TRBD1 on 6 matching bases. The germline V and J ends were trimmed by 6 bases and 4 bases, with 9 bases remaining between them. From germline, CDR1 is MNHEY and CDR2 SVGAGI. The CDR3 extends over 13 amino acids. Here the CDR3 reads CASRSGVTGELFF. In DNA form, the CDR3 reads TGTGCCAGCAGGTCAGGGGTCACCGGGGAGCTGTTTTTT.